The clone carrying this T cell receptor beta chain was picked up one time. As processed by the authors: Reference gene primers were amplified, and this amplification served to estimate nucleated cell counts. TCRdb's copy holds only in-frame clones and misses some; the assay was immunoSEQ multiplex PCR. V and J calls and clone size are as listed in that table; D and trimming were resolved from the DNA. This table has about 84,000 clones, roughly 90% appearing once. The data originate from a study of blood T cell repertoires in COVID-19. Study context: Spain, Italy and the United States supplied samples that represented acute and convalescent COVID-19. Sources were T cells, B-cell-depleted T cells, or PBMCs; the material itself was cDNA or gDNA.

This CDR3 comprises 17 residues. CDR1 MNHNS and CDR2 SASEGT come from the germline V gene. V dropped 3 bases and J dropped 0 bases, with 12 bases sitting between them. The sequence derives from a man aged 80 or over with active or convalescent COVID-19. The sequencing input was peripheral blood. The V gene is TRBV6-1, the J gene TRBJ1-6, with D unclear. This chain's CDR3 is CASSDPSGDSYNSPLHF. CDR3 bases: TGTGCCAGCAGTGACCCTTCGGGAGACTCCTATAATTCACCCCTCCACTTT.